The 22 T cell receptor beta chains presented below share a single source sample, sequenced in a study of shared clonotypes between healthy human individuals. Here immunoSEQ multiplex PCR was the method, and the copy in TCRdb shows in-frame clones only, minus some. The sample carries some 1,400,000 clones, approximately 96% recorded once. The specimen sequenced was naive CD4+ T cells sorted from blood. Subset noted: CD45RA+ positively selected. These receptors were taken from a man under 40 in good health.

This clone was counted once. V usage is TRBV21-1 and J usage is TRBJ2-1; the listed D gene, TRBD1, was not tested against the DNA. TRBV21-1 is tagged as a pseudogene. The CDR3 has 10 residues. The CDR3: CASSPGEQFF. The CDR3 coding sequence is TGTGCCAGCAGCCCAGGAGAGCAGTTCTTC.

The chain recombines TRBV12-5 with TRBJ2-1; the D is unclear. Deletions cut 0 bases from V and 8 bases from J, with 8 bases between. The CDR3 totals 13 residues. Germline V gene lookup returns CDR1 LGHNT and CDR2 FRNRAP. The CDR3 DNA reads TGTGCTAGTGGTTTGGTACAGAGGCATGAGCAGTTCTTC. Translation gives CASGLVQRHEQFF.

This CDR3 is CATSRDRGVSNQPQHF. The CDR3 DNA sequence: TGTGCCACCAGCAGGGACAGGGGAGTTAGCAATCAGCCCCAGCATTTT. V gene TRBV15 combines with J gene TRBJ1-5, with 9 bases fitting TRBD1. V trimming: 3 bases; J trimming: 0 bases; junction bases outside the gene matches: 3. This CDR3 is built from 16 residues. Germline lookup yields CDR1 LNHNV and CDR2 YYDKDF (reference sequence).

The DNA of the CDR3 is TGTGCCAGCAGTTTATCCAGGGGGCTCACTGAAGCTTTCTTT. Protein: CASSLSRGLTEAFF. The chain joins TRBV6-6 to TRBJ1-1; 8 positions match TRBD1. The CDR3 covers 14 residues. Trimming at V came to 4 bases and at J to 4 bases, leaving 5 bases not matched to a gene. From germline, CDR1 is MNHNY and CDR2 SVGAGI (reference sequence).

The chain recombines TRBV29-1 with TRBJ2-7; D gene uncertain. V was trimmed by 1 base and J by 0 bases, leaving 7 bases between them. CDR1 is SQVTM, CDR2 ANQGSEA, per germline. This CDR3 spans 13 amino acids. In nucleotides, the CDR3 is TGCAGCGTTGAAGTCGGCAGCTCCTACGAGCAGTACTTC. It yields the protein CSVEVGSSYEQYF.

CDR3 nucleotide sequence: TGTGCCAGCTCACCTCCGAAACCTTCCTACGAGCAGTACTTC. It translates to CASSPPKPSYEQYF. The chain uses TRBV18 and TRBJ2-7; D is ambiguous. V shed 3 bases and J shed 1 base, with 10 bases lying between them. CDR3 length: 14 amino acids. Germline V gives CDR1 KGHSH, CDR2 LQKENI.

The genes are TRBV25-1 and TRBJ1-5; D unclear. V lost 9 bases and J 5 bases, leaving 2 bases between the germline ends. Per germline, CDR1 MGHDK and CDR2 SYGVNS. This CDR3 has 9 residues. The chain's CDR3 is CARDQPQHF. DNA of the CDR3: TGTGCCAGGGATCAGCCCCAGCATTTT.

J is TRBJ1-2 and V is TRBV5-4; 7 positions match TRBD1. The germline gives CDR1 SGHNT, CDR2 YYREEE (reference sequence). The CDR3 contains 15 residues. V trimming: 0 bases; J trimming: 5 bases; junction bases outside the gene matches: 7. The chain's CDR3 is CASSLDPGQFYGYTF. In DNA, the CDR3 is TGTGCCAGCAGCTTGGACCCGGGACAGTTTTATGGCTACACCTTC.

The chain joins TRBV9 to TRBJ2-1, with 9 bases aligning to TRBD2. J lost 8 bases, V lost 0 bases, and 6 bases had no gene match. CDR3 length: 15 amino acids. The germline V gene encodes CDR1 SGDLS and CDR2 YYNGEE. CDR3 bases: TGTGCCAGCAGCGTAGGGGCGGGAGGGGCCGATGAGCAGTTCTTC. Encoded protein: CASSVGAGGADEQFF.

The chain combines TRBV19 with TRBJ1-3, with 7 bases matching TRBD1. The junction had 3 bases not matched to a gene; V was cut back by 8 bases and J by 2 bases. The CDR3 runs 13 residues. Per the germline V gene, CDR1 is LNHDA and CDR2 is SQIVND (reference sequence). The CDR3 protein is CASCQGAGNTIYF. In nucleotides, the CDR3 is TGTGCCAGTTGCCAGGGGGCTGGAAACACCATATATTTT. The whole variable domain, filled in from reference TRBV19 and TRBJ1-3, reads DGGITQSPKYLFRKEGQNVTLSCEQNLNHDAMYWYRQDPGQGLRLIYYSQIVNDFQKGDIAEGYSVSREKKESFPLTVTSAQKNPTAFYLCASCQGAGNTIYFGEGSWLTVV.

The V gene is TRBV28, the J gene TRBJ2-1; D is uncertain. Trimming removed 5 bases from V and 4 bases from J, with 12 bases in between. Germline assignment: CDR1 MDHEN and CDR2 SYDVKM. This CDR3 spans 14 amino acids. DNA for the CDR3: TGTGCCAGCAGTCCCCTCCAGCCTTACAATGAGCAGTTCTTC. Translating gives CASSPLQPYNEQFF.

Points on this clone: The junction shows a germline mismatch at one end, possibly a read error. The genes are TRBV7-7 and TRBJ2-1, with D perhaps TRBD2 (5 bases). The CDR3 has 15 amino acids. CDR1 is SSHAT and CDR2 is FNYEAQ in the germline V gene (reference sequence). CDR3 protein: CASSLGADAYNEQFF. CDR3 DNA sequence: TGTGCTAGCAGCTTAGGAGCGGATGCGTACAATGAGCAGTTCTTC.

The rearrangement links TRBV18 to TRBJ1-5; D not certain. CDR1 is KGHSH and CDR2 is LQKENI in the germline V gene. The CDR3 totals 17 residues. Trimming removed 3 bases at V and 4 bases at J, with 19 bases between. The CDR3 DNA is TGTGCCAGCTCACCGCTTGGTGCCCGGACGGGAAATCAGCCCCAGCATTTT. It encodes CASSPLGARTGNQPQHF.

The CDR3 is CASSLHSNTEAFF. In DNA form, the CDR3 reads TGTGCCAGCAGCTTGCATTCGAACACTGAAGCTTTCTTT. The genes are TRBV7-3 and TRBJ1-1, with no clear D. V was cut by 3 bases and J by 1 base, with 6 bases left in between. The germline V gene has CDR1 SGHTA and CDR2 FQGTGA. CDR3 length equals 13 residues.

This clone was detected only once. This rearrangement joins TRBV10-2 to TRBJ2-3; perhaps TRBD2 as D (6 bases). Germline V gene sequence: CDR1 WSHSY, CDR2 SAAADI. The length of the CDR3 is 12 residues. Deletions cut 8 bases from V and 6 bases from J, with 12 bases between. DNA for the CDR3: TGCGCCAGCGCGGGAATAGTGGATACGCAGTATTTT. It encodes CASAGIVDTQYF.

The sample holds one count of this clone. CDR3 nucleotide sequence: TGCGCCAGCAGCCAAACTATGGGACTAGCGGGCACCACGAACAATGAGCAGTTCTTC. Encoded protein: CASSQTMGLAGTTNNEQFF. The gene calls are TRBV4-1 and TRBJ2-1; TRBD2 matches 12 bases. This CDR3 contains 19 residues. Trimming at V came to 2 bases and at J to 5 bases, leaving 13 bases not matched to a gene. CDR1 MGHRA and CDR2 YSYEKL come from the germline V gene.

The chain has TRBV10-2 and TRBJ2-5; 8 bases are a match to TRBD1. Germline V gene sequence: CDR1 WSHSY, CDR2 SAAADI. This CDR3 comprises 18 residues. After removal of 2 bases from V and 6 bases from J, the junction contained 17 bases not matched to a gene. CDR3 nucleotide sequence: TGCGCCAGCAGTGAGGGCAGGGGGCTATCCTCGGATATAAAGACCCAGTACTTC. Its translation is CASSEGRGLSSDIKTQYF.

This clone was seen only once. V usage is TRBV2 and J usage is TRBJ2-3, with 7 nucleotides matching TRBD1. The V segment lost 8 bases and the J segment 6 bases; nucleotides outside the gene matches: 8. The CDR3 length is 13 residues. The V gene's germline CDR1 is SNHLY and CDR2 FYNNEI. Here the CDR3 DNA reads TGTGCCAGCGGGGGACAGTTGTTGGATACGCAGTATTTT. Its translation: CASGGQLLDTQYF.

The rearrangement joins TRBV5-4 to TRBJ2-1, with a weak D call TRBD1 (6 bases). Germline CDR1 is SGHNT and CDR2 is YYREEE (reference sequence). This CDR3 has 15 residues. With 4 bases removed from V and 7 bases from J, the gap between germline ends came to 18 bases. CDR3 DNA: TGTGCCAGCAGCGCACCAGGGGAGATGATGAATGAGCAGTTCTTC. As protein: CASSAPGEMMNEQFF.

This clone appeared a single time. The chain is built from TRBV28 and TRBJ2-1; TRBD2 aligns across 10 bases. J was trimmed by 7 bases and V by 5 bases; bases with no gene match: 14. The V gene's germline CDR1 is MDHEN and CDR2 SYDVKM. The CDR3 is made up of 17 amino acids. CDR3 nucleotides: TGTGCCAGCAGTCGGCGAAGGAAGCGGGAGGGCCTGAATGAGCAGTTCTTC. Encoded protein: CASSRRRKREGLNEQFF.

The chain has TRBV30 and TRBJ2-3; D is undetermined. Germline V lookup: CDR1 GTSNPN, CDR2 SVGIG (reference sequence). The CDR3 loop spans 13 amino acids. Between the trimmed V and J ends, which lost 2 bases and 2 bases, there was a span of 8 bases. CDR3 in amino acids: CAWSHPPTDTQYF. DNA for the CDR3: TGTGCCTGGAGTCACCCCCCCACAGATACGCAGTATTTT.

The chain recombines TRBV19 with TRBJ1-1; the match to TRBD1 covers 7 bases. The length of the CDR3 is 13 residues. Germline CDR1 reads LNHDA; CDR2 reads SQIVND (reference sequence). J gave up 6 bases and V 5 bases, and 6 bases lay outside the gene matches. CDR3 in amino acids: CASSPRGTAEAFF. For the CDR3, the DNA is TGTGCCAGTAGTCCTCGAGGGACAGCTGAAGCTTTCTTT.